This is a list of T cell receptor beta chains from one sample in a study of T cell responses to AZD1222 COVID-19 vaccine. TCRdb's copy holds only in-frame clones and misses some; the assay was immunoSEQ multiplex PCR. The sample consists of 100,000 or so clones, around nine tenths of them appearing once. Sequenced material: peripheral blood, taken on day 0 of AZD1222 vaccination. Receptors were obtained from an adult in good health. Each CDR3 is given with its conserved first and last residue. A D gene is named only where the DNA matches it firmly. Clone sizes are given selectively: once, few, many, or a class where the clone is expanded.

D gene	V gene	clone size	CDR3 length	J gene	CDR3 DNA	CDR3 protein
.	TRBV15	many	14	TRBJ1-1	TGTGCAGCCGCGGGGGGCCTCAAAGACACTGAAGCTTTCTTT	CAAAGGLKDTEAFF
.	TRBV6-7	.	12	TRBJ1-2	TGTGCCAGCAGTACCAATAGTTTGGGCTACACCTTC	CASSTNSLGYTF
.	TRBV7-8	.	15	TRBJ1-2	TGTGCCAGCAGCTTAGGCGGGTTTAAACGAGATGGCTACACCTTC	CASSLGGFKRDGYTF
.	TRBV19	.	16	TRBJ1-1	TGTGCCAGTAGTATTGAGCCAGGAGATATGAACACTGAAGCTTTCTTT	CASSIEPGDMNTEAFF
TRBD1	TRBV2	few	15	TRBJ1-2	TGTGCCAGCAGTGAAGCTATGACAGGGCGCTATGGCTACACCTTC	CASSEAMTGRYGYTF
TRBD2	TRBV4-2	.	17	TRBJ2-3	TGTGCCAGCAGCCAGGGCGCCGGGACTAGTGGCGTAGATACGCAGTATTTT	CASSQGAGTSGVDTQYF
.	TRBV15	.	16	TRBJ2-2	TGTGCCACCAGCAGAGGCCGTGGGACTTGGAGCGGGGAGCTGTTTTTT	CATSRGRGTWSGELFF
TRBD1	TRBV7-9	.	14	TRBJ1-6	TGTGCCAGCAGCTTAGACAGGGGGCCTTCACCCCTCCACTTT	CASSLDRGPSPLHF
.	TRBV19	.	14	TRBJ1-2	TGTGCCAGTAGTATGGTGGACTCTGGTGGTGGCTACACCTTC	CASSMVDSGGGYTF
.	TRBV2	.	13	TRBJ2-7	TGTGCCAGCAGTGACGTATCAAGGGTAGGGCAGTACTTC	CASSDVSRVGQYF
TRBD1	TRBV7-8	.	16	TRBJ1-2	TGTGCCAGCAGCTTAGGGGGGGACAGGGGTGATTTTGGCTACACCTTC	CASSLGGDRGDFGYTF
.	TRBV5-1	.	14	TRBJ2-2	TGCGCCAGCAGCTTGGGGGGGAACACCGGGGAGCTGTTTTTT	CASSLGGNTGELFF
.	TRBV7-2	.	15	TRBJ2-1	TGTGCCAGCAGTCTACTCACGGGCCCGAACAATGAGCAGTTCTTC	CASSLLTGPNNEQFF
.	TRBV24-1	.	15	TRBJ1-1	TGTGCCACCAGTGCCAACGACGGATTGAACACTGAAGCTTTCTTT	CATSANDGLNTEAFF
.	TRBV11-2	.	15	TRBJ1-2	TGTGCCAGCAGCTTGGACACTAATCTTAACTATGGCTACACCTTC	CASSLDTNLNYGYTF
.	TRBV6-5	.	13	TRBJ1-2	TGTGCCAGCAGAACCCAGGGTGCCTATGGCTACACCTTC	CASRTQGAYGYTF
TRBD2	TRBV11-2	.	16	TRBJ2-1	TGTGCCAGCAGCCGACTTGTTGGCGGGGGGGCCTCGGAGCAGTTCTTC	CASSRLVGGGASEQFF
.	TRBV6-5	.	14	TRBJ1-4	TGTGCCAGCAAGTCCGGGAGTTATAATGAAAAACTGTTTTTT	CASKSGSYNEKLFF
.	TRBV27	.	13	TRBJ2-7	TGTGCCAGCAGCCTGACAGATTACTACGAGCAGTACTTC	CASSLTDYYEQYF
.	TRBV12-3/TRBV12-4	once	13	TRBJ2-5	TGTGCCAGCAGTTTAGTTTCATCGGAGACCCAGTACTTC	CASSLVSSETQYF
TRBD1	TRBV25-1	.	13	TRBJ1-1	TGTGCCAGCAGTGAATACTCCACAGGGGTGGCTTTCTTT	CASSEYSTGVAFF
.	TRBV19	.	14	TRBJ1-2	TGTGCCAGTAGTATCGTTACGGAGAACTATGGCTACACCTTC	CASSIVTENYGYTF
.	TRBV4-1	.	15	TRBJ1-2	TGCGCCAGCAGCCAAGAGCTAGGATCTAGCTATGGCTACACCTTC	CASSQELGSSYGYTF
.	TRBV2	.	14	TRBJ2-1	TGTGCCAGCATGGGTCCCGGGCAGGGAAATGAGCAGTTCTTC	CASMGPGQGNEQFF
TRBD1	TRBV19	.	15	TRBJ1-5	TGTGCCAGTAGTCGACAGGGGGTAATCAATCAGCCCCAGCATTTT	CASSRQGVINQPQHF
.	TRBV7-6	.	13	TRBJ1-2	TGTGCCAGCAGCTTAGCGGGGAAATATGGCTACACCTTC	CASSLAGKYGYTF
.	TRBV28	.	16	TRBJ1-3	TGTGCCAGCAGTCCATCCATAGTCCCCTCTGGAAACACCATATATTTT	CASSPSIVPSGNTIYF
TRBD1	TRBV20-1	.	11	TRBJ2-7	TGCAGTGCTAAGGGGGCGTGGGAGCAGTACTTC	CSAKGAWEQYF
TRBD1	TRBV10-2	.	15	TRBJ1-5	TGCGCCAGCAGCGACAGGGGAATGGGCAATCAGCCCCAGCATTTT	CASSDRGMGNQPQHF
TRBD1	TRBV10-3	.	14	TRBJ2-7	TGTGCCTCGCGGGACGGGACAGGGAGCTACGAGCAGTACTTC	CASRDGTGSYEQYF
.	TRBV7-2	.	13	TRBJ2-1	TGTGCCAGCATGAAAGGACGTTGGGATGAGCAGTTCTTC	CASMKGRWDEQFF
.	TRBV2	.	14	TRBJ2-1	TGTGCCAGACAACGCCGGGACAACTACAATGAGCAGTTCTTC	CARQRRDNYNEQFF
TRBD1	TRBV25-1	once	15	TRBJ2-4	TGTGCCAGCAGTGAGGGACAGGGCGTTAAAAACATTCAGTACTTC	CASSEGQGVKNIQYF
.	TRBV7-6	few	15	TRBJ1-2	TGTGCCAGCAGCCAACTTTCGGCAGTTAACTATGGCTACACCTTC	CASSQLSAVNYGYTF
.	TRBV7-2	.	14	TRBJ1-2	TGTGCCAGCAGCTTATCTGCAGGGACCTATGGCTACACCTTC	CASSLSAGTYGYTF
TRBD2	TRBV7-2	.	16	TRBJ2-1	TGTGCCAGCAGCTCGAGGGCTAGCGGGGCGGGTAATGAGCAGTTCTTC	CASSSRASGAGNEQFF
.	TRBV27	.	15	TRBJ2-1	TGTGCCAGCAGTTCTGCGTCCTGGCAAAACAATGAGCAGTTCTTC	CASSSASWQNNEQFF
.	TRBV5-6	.	12	TRBJ1-5	TGTGCCAGCAGCCTGGGCGATCAGCCCCAGCATTTT	CASSLGDQPQHF
TRBD2	TRBV11-2	.	19	TRBJ2-3	TGTGCCAGCAGCTCCCCCCAAACTAGCGGGAGGACCGACACAGATACGCAGTATTTT	CASSSPQTSGRTDTDTQYF
.	TRBV19	.	15	TRBJ1-4	TGTGCCAGTAGGCGGACTAGCGGGGCCAGTGAAAAACTGTTTTTT	CASRRTSGASEKLFF
.	TRBV3-1/TRBV3-2	.	14	TRBJ2-2	TGTGCCAGCAGCCAGGACGGTCTGACCGGGGAGCTGTTTTTT	CASSQDGLTGELFF
.	TRBV6-5	.	15	TRBJ2-3	TGTGCCAGCAGTACGAGACAGTACTTCACAGATACGCAGTATTTT	CASSTRQYFTDTQYF
.	TRBV2	once	16	TRBJ1-5	TGTGCCAGCAGTGGTCAGACAGGCTATAGCAATCAGCCCCAGCATTTT	CASSGQTGYSNQPQHF
.	TRBV5-5	.	12	TRBJ2-3	TGTGCCAGCAGCTTGTTCGCAGATACGCAGTATTTT	CASSLFADTQYF
.	TRBV2	.	14	TRBJ1-1	TGTGCCAGCAGTGAATTTGGGACGAACACTGAAGCTTTCTTT	CASSEFGTNTEAFF
.	TRBV18	.	13	TRBJ1-3	TGTGCCAGCTTGAACGCCTCTGGAAACACCATATATTTT	CASLNASGNTIYF
.	TRBV3-1/TRBV3-2	once	15	TRBJ1-5	TGTGCCAGCAGCCAAGATCCCGTCGGTAATCAGCCCCAGCATTTT	CASSQDPVGNQPQHF
.	TRBV18	.	15	TRBJ2-7	TGTGCCAGCTCACCAAAGAGGAGATTCTCCTACGAGCAGTACTTC	CASSPKRRFSYEQYF
.	TRBV4-1	.	15	TRBJ1-1	TGCGCCAGCAGCCCTGAACCGGCCAGGAACACTGAAGCTTTCTTT	CASSPEPARNTEAFF
.	TRBV24-1	.	13	TRBJ2-7	TGTGCCACCAGTGATTTGAGGCAGGGAGGCCCCGTCTTC	CATSDLRQGGPVF
.	TRBV4-1	once	14	TRBJ2-7	TGCGCCAGCAGCCCGTTGGGGGTTTCCTACGAGCAGTACTTC	CASSPLGVSYEQYF
TRBD1	TRBV10-3	.	15	TRBJ1-1	TGTGCCATCAGACCAACCCAGGGGGGGTACACTGAAGCTTTCTTT	CAIRPTQGGYTEAFF
TRBD1	TRBV7-6	.	16	TRBJ2-2	TGTGCCAGCAGCTATACAGGGGGCATAAACACCGGGGAGCTGTTTTTT	CASSYTGGINTGELFF